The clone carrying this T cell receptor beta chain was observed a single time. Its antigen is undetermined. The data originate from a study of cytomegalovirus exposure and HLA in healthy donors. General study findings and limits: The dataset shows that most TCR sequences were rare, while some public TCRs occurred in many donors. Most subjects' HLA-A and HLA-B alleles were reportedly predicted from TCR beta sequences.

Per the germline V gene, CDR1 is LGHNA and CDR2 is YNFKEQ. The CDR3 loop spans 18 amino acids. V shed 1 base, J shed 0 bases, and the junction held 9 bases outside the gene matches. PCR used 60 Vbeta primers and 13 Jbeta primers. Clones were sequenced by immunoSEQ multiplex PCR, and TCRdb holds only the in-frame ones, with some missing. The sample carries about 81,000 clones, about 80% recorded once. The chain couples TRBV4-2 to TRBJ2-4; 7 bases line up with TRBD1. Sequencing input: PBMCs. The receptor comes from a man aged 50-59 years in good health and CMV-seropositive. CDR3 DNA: TGTGCCAGCAGCCAAGTAGATGCAGGGGGAATAGCCAAAAACATTCAGTACTTC. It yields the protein CASSQVDAGGIAKNIQYF.